The rows below give T cell receptor beta chains drawn from one sample of a study of blood T cell repertoires in COVID-19. Profiled with immunoSEQ multiplex PCR; TCRdb holds only in-frame clones, not every one. This repertoire shows more than 80,000 clones, around 80% found once; its top ten account for 11% to 15%. Sequenced material: peripheral blood. Every receptor here comes from a woman aged 60-70 years with acute or convalescent COVID-19. The CDR3 runs from the conserved cysteine through the conserved F or W.

CDR3aa: CAWGPGLALPYEQYF; v_gene: TRBV30; j_gene: TRBJ2-7
CDR3aa: CARSLGMRGNTIYF; v_gene: TRBV5-3; j_gene: TRBJ1-3
CDR3aa: CASSFLSYEQYF; v_gene: TRBV7-9; j_gene: TRBJ2-7
CDR3aa: CASSVVERMNTEAFF; v_gene: TRBV18; j_gene: TRBJ1-1
CDR3aa: CASSLRTDYEQYF; v_gene: TRBV19; j_gene: TRBJ2-7
CDR3aa: CASSRLDRALYNEQFF; v_gene: TRBV4-1; j_gene: TRBJ2-1
CDR3aa: CAWSIYTGELFF; v_gene: TRBV30; j_gene: TRBJ2-2
CDR3aa: CASSTGANSPLHF; v_gene: TRBV27; j_gene: TRBJ1-6
CDR3aa: CASSGSAYRGAEAFF; v_gene: TRBV5-4; j_gene: TRBJ1-1
CDR3aa: CASTLRTGYSETQYF; v_gene: TRBV28; j_gene: TRBJ2-5
CDR3aa: CASSSRLGAETQYF; v_gene: TRBV9; j_gene: TRBJ2-5
CDR3aa: CASSLEVQGYNEQFF; v_gene: TRBV5-5; j_gene: TRBJ2-1
CDR3aa: CAWSLLGREDGYTF; v_gene: TRBV30; j_gene: TRBJ1-2
CDR3aa: CATSRDLSPSYRDTGELFF; v_gene: TRBV15; j_gene: TRBJ2-2
CDR3aa: CASSIGLGALPNYGYTF; v_gene: TRBV19; j_gene: TRBJ1-2
CDR3aa: CASSLDRGNQPQHF; v_gene: TRBV7-8; j_gene: TRBJ1-5
CDR3aa: CAWSVSLEGTEAFF; v_gene: TRBV30; j_gene: TRBJ1-1
CDR3aa: CASSNLAGDHEKLFF; v_gene: TRBV3-1/TRBV3-2; j_gene: TRBJ1-4
CDR3aa: CASSLYGRGGSDTQYF; v_gene: TRBV27; j_gene: TRBJ2-3
CDR3aa: CASSVRDSTYEQYF; v_gene: TRBV19; j_gene: TRBJ2-7
CDR3aa: CASSWGQAINQPQHF; v_gene: TRBV6-6; j_gene: TRBJ1-5
CDR3aa: CASSDPRTGPEQYF; v_gene: TRBV25-1; j_gene: TRBJ2-7
CDR3aa: CASSYSASGGHMAQYF; v_gene: TRBV6-5; j_gene: TRBJ2-5